This TCR beta chain was obtained from a study of blood T cell repertoires in COVID-19. Study information: Samples came from the United States, Italy and Spain, spanning acute and convalescent COVID-19. T cells, B-cell-depleted T cells, or PBMCs supplied cDNA or gDNA.

Germline CDR1 and CDR2: LNHDA and SQIVND (reference sequence). Trimming removed 5 bases from V and 2 bases from J, with 12 bases in between. This CDR3 spans 14 amino acids. Authors' data handling: How many nucleated cells were present was estimated from reference gene primer amplification. Some clones are missing from TCRdb's copy, which holds only in-frame ones; the method was immunoSEQ multiplex PCR. V and J calls and clone size are copied from that table; D and trimming were computed from the DNA. The repertoire holds around 150,000 clones, almost 85% seen once, with 20% to 25% in the top ten. Sequences were obtained from peripheral blood. The receptor comes from a woman of 80 years or more with acute or convalescent COVID-19. J is TRBJ1-2 and V is TRBV19; D remains ambiguous. CDR3 amino acids: CASSPTAGNYGYTF. In nucleotides, the CDR3 is TGTGCCAGTAGTCCAACGGCGGGAAACTATGGCTACACCTTC.